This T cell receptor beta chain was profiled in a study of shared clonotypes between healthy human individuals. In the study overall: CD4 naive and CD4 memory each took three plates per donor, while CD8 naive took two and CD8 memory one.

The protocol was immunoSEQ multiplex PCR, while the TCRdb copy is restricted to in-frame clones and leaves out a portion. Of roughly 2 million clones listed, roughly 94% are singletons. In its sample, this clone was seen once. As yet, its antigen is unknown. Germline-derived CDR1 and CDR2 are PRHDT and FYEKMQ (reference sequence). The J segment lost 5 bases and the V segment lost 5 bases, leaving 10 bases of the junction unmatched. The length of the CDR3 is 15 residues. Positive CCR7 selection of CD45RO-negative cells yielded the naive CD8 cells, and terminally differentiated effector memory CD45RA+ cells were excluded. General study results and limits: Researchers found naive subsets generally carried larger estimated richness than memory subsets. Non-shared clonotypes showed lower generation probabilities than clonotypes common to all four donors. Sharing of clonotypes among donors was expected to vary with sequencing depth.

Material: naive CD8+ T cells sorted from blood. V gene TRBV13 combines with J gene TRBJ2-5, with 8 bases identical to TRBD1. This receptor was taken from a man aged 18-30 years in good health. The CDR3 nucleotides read TGTGCCAGCAGCCAATCGGACAGGGTCGAGGAGACCCAGTACTTC. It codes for CASSQSDRVEETQYF.